Here is one T cell receptor beta chain with its context. Its antigen remains unidentified. This entry is derived from a study of cytomegalovirus exposure and HLA in healthy donors. Study-level background: There were 350 to 400 genotyped donors. Of these, about 86% fell in the genetic ancestry cluster associated with self-reported Caucasian donors. Notes on the study in general: Later on, a genetic analysis was performed. It linked a missense variant in DCLRE1C with V- and J-gene trimming of TCR beta.

At the time of sampling, donors were nominally healthy, though unrecorded immune exposures were likely. This CDR3 spans 15 amino acids. CDR1 and CDR2 from the germline V gene are LNHDA and SQIVND (reference sequence). With 7 bases clipped from V and 7 bases from J, the junction kept 12 bases outside the gene matches. With 60 Vbeta and 13 Jbeta primers, the PCR was carried out. Method: immunoSEQ multiplex PCR; TCRdb's copy keeps in-frame clones and lacks some. The table shows roughly 87,000 clones, with roughly 83% occurring only once. The gene calls are TRBV19 and TRBJ2-1, with 8 bases that match TRBD1. Sequencing input: PBMCs. This receptor was identified in a woman aged 40 to 55 in good health and CMV-seropositive. CDR3 sequence (DNA): TGTGCCAGTACCCCTCCGGACAGGGAAACGAATGAGCAGTTCTTC. Its translation is CASTPPDRETNEQFF.